The source of this TCR beta chain is a study of cytomegalovirus exposure and HLA in healthy donors. The V and J ends lost 5 bases and 0 bases respectively, with 19 bases between them. CDR3 length: 16 residues. In germline, CDR1 is SQVTM, CDR2 ANQGSEA. A single count supports this clone. Use of 60 Vbeta and 13 Jbeta primers characterized the PCR. TCRdb's copy holds only in-frame clones and misses some; the assay was immunoSEQ multiplex PCR. Of around 180,000 clones in the sample, more than 70% were seen once. The receptor comes from a girl aged 10 to 17 in good health and CMV-seronegative. The sequenced sample consisted of PBMCs. The chain combines TRBV29-1 with TRBJ1-2; D is undetermined. CDR3: CSVSFLTPLPNYGYTF. CDR3 in DNA: TGCAGCGTTTCCTTTCTGACACCACTCCCTAACTATGGCTACACCTTC.